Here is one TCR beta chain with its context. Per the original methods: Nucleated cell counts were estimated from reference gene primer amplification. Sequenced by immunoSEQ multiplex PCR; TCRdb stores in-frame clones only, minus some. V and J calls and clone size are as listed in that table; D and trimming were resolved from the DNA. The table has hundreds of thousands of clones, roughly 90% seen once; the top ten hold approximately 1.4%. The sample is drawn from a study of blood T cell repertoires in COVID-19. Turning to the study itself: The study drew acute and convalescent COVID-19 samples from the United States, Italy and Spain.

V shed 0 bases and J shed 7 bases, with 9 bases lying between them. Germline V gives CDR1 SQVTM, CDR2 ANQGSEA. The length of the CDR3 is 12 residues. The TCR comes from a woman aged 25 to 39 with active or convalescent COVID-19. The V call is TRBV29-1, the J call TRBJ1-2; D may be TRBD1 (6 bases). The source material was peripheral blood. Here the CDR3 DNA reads TGCAGCGTTGAAGAGTCCAGGGGTGGCTACACCTTC. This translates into CSVEESRGGYTF. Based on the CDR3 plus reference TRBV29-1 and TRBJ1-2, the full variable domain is SAVISQKPSRDICQRGTSLTIQCQVDSQVTMMFWYRQQPGQSLTLIATANQGSEATYESGFVIDKFPISRPNLTFSTLTVSNMSPEDSSIYLCSVEESRGGYTFGSGTRLTVV.